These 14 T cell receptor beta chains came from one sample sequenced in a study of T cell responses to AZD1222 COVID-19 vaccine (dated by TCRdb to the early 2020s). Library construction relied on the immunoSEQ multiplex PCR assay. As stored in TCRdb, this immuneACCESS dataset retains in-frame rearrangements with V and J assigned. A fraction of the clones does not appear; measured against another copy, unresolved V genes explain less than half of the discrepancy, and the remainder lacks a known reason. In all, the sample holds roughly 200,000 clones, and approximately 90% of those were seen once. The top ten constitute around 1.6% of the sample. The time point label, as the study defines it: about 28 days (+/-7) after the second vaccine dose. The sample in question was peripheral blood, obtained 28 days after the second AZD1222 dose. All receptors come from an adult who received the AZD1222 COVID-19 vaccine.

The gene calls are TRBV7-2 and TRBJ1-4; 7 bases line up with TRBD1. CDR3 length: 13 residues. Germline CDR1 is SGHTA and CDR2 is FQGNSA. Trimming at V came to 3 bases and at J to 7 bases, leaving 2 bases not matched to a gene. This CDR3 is CASSFRDSEKLFF. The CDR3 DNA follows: TGTGCCAGCAGCTTCCGGGACAGTGAAAAACTGTTTTTT.

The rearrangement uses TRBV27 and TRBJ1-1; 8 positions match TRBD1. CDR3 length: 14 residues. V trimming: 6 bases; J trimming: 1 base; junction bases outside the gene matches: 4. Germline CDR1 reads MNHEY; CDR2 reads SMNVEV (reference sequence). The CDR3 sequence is CASRSGQGNTEAFF. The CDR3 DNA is TGTGCCAGCAGATCCGGACAGGGGAACACTGAAGCTTTCTTT.

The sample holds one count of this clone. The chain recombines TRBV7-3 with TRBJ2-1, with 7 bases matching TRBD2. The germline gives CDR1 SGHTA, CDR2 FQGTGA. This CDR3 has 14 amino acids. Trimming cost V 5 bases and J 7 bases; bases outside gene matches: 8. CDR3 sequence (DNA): TGTGCCAGCAGCCCTATAAAAGCGGGAAATGAGCAGTTCTTC. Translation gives CASSPIKAGNEQFF.

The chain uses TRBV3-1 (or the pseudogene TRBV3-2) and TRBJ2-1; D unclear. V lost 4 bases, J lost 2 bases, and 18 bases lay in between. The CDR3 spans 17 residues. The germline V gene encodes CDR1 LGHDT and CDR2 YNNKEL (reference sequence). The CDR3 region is CASSPPGLQITYNEQFF. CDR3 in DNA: TGTGCCAGCAGCCCCCCCGGTCTGCAAATAACCTACAATGAGCAGTTCTTC.

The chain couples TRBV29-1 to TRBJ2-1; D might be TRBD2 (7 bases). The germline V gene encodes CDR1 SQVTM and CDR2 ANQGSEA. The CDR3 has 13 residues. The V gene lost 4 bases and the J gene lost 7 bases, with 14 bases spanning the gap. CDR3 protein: CSVVGGLSNEQFF. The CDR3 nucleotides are TGCAGCGTTGTCGGGGGGCTTTCGAATGAGCAGTTCTTC.

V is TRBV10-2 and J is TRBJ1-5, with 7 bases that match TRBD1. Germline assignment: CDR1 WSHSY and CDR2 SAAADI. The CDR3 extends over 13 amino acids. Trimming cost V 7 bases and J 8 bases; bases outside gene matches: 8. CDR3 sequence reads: CASTPGGPEPQHF. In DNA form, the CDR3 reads TGCGCCAGCACCCCAGGGGGACCAGAGCCCCAGCATTTT.

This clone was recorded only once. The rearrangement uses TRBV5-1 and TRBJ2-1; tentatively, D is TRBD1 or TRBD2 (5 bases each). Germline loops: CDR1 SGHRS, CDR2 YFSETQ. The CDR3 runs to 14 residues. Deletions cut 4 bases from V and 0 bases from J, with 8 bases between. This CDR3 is CASSPGTSYNEQFF. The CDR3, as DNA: TGCGCCAGCAGCCCGGGGACCTCCTACAATGAGCAGTTCTTC.

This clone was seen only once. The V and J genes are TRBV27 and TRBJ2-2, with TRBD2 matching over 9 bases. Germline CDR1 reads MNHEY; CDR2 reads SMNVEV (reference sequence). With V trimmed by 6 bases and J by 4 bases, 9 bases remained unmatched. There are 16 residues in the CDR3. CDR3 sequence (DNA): TGTGCCAGCAGCAAAGAGCGGGAGGCGGGCACCGGGGAGCTGTTTTTT. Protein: CASSKEREAGTGELFF.

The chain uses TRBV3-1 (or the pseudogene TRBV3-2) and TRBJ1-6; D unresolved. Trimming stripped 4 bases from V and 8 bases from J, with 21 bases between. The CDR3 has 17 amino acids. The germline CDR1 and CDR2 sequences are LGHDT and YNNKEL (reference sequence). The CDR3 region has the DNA TGTGCCAGCAGCCCCCTAGGGCCGAAGTTCACCTATTCACCCCTCCACTTT. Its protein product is CASSPLGPKFTYSPLHF.

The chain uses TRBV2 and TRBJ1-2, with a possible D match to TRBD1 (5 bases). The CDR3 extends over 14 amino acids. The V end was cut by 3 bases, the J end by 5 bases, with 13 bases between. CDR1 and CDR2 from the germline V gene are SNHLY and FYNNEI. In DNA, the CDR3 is TGTGCCAGCAGTGATGGGCAGGGCCCTTATGGCTACACCTTC. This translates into CASSDGQGPYGYTF.

CDR3 in DNA: TGTGCCAGCAGCTTACAGGGGGACTATGGCTACACCTTC. Amino acid sequence: CASSLQGDYGYTF. This chain links TRBV6-5 with TRBJ1-2; 8 positions match TRBD1. The CDR3 consists of 13 residues. Germline V gives CDR1 MNHEY, CDR2 SVGAGI. The V and J ends lost 6 bases and 3 bases, in that order; junction bases with no gene match: 3.

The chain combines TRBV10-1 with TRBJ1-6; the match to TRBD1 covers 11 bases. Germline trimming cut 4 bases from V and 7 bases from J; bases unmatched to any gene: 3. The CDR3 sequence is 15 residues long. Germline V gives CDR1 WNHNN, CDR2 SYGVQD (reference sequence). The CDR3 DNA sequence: TGCGCCAGCAGTGCCGGGACAGGGGGGAATTCACCCCTCCACTTT. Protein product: CASSAGTGGNSPLHF.

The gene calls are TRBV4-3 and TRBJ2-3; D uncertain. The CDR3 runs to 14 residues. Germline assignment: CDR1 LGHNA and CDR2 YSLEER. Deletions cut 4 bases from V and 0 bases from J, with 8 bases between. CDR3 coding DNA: TGCGCCAGCAGCCGTGGACGGAGCACAGATACGCAGTATTTT. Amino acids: CASSRGRSTDTQYF.

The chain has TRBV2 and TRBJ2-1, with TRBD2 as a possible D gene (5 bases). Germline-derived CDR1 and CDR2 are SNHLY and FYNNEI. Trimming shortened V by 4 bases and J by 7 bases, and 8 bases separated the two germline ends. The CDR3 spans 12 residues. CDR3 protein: CASSVRGNEQFF. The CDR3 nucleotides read TGTGCCAGCAGTGTTCGGGGAAATGAGCAGTTCTTC.